The rows below give T cell receptor beta chains drawn from one sample of a study of cytomegalovirus exposure and HLA in healthy donors. TCRdb's copy holds only in-frame clones and misses some; the assay was immunoSEQ multiplex PCR. Of about 160,000 clones in the sample, around 75% were seen once. Material for sequencing was PBMCs. The origin of the receptors is a woman in her fifties or sixties in good health and CMV-seropositive. Both conserved end residues are part of each CDR3. D genes are given only for firm matches. Not every row has a clone size; where given, it reads once, few, many or a size class.

d_gene: NA; v_gene: TRBV27; abundance: NA; j_gene: TRBJ2-3; CDR3nt: TGTGCCAGCAAGGCGGCTTCTAGCACAGATACGCAGTATTTT; CDR3aa: CASKAASSTDTQYF
d_gene: TRBD1; v_gene: TRBV7-9; abundance: NA; j_gene: TRBJ2-1; CDR3nt: TGTGCCAGCAGCTTAGCCCAGGGGGCCGCTAGTGAGCAGTTCTTC; CDR3aa: CASSLAQGAASEQFF
d_gene: TRBD1; v_gene: TRBV18; abundance: few; j_gene: TRBJ1-5; CDR3nt: TGTGCCAGCTCACCTGAGGGGGCATATAGCAATCAGCCCCAGCATTTT; CDR3aa: CASSPEGAYSNQPQHF
d_gene: TRBD1; v_gene: TRBV9; abundance: NA; j_gene: TRBJ1-6; CDR3nt: TGTGCCAGCAGCGTAGGAAAGTCGACAGGGTCGGTACCCCTCCACTTT; CDR3aa: CASSVGKSTGSVPLHF
d_gene: NA; v_gene: TRBV5-1; abundance: NA; j_gene: TRBJ1-5; CDR3nt: TGCGCCAGCAGCTTTGCGGGAGGGGACCAGCCCCAGCATTTT; CDR3aa: CASSFAGGDQPQHF
d_gene: NA; v_gene: TRBV27; abundance: NA; j_gene: TRBJ1-1; CDR3nt: TGTGCCAGCAGCGCGGACAGTTGGACTGAAGCTTTCTTT; CDR3aa: CASSADSWTEAFF
d_gene: NA; v_gene: TRBV5-6; abundance: NA; j_gene: TRBJ2-6; CDR3nt: TGTGCCAGCAGCTTTGTAGACTCTGGGGCCAACGTCCTGACTTTC; CDR3aa: CASSFVDSGANVLTF
d_gene: NA; v_gene: TRBV5-5; abundance: NA; j_gene: TRBJ1-5; CDR3nt: TGTGCCAGCAGCTTAGCTTCCGGGGATCAGCCCCAGCATTTT; CDR3aa: CASSLASGDQPQHF
d_gene: NA; v_gene: TRBV4-1; abundance: NA; j_gene: TRBJ1-6; CDR3nt: TGCGCCAGCAGCCAAGAAACAGGGTCCTCACCCCTCCACTTT; CDR3aa: CASSQETGSSPLHF
d_gene: NA; v_gene: TRBV5-1; abundance: NA; j_gene: TRBJ2-7; CDR3nt: TGCGCCAGCAGCGCAGACAAGTACTACGAGCAGTACTTC; CDR3aa: CASSADKYYEQYF
d_gene: NA; v_gene: TRBV11-2; abundance: few; j_gene: TRBJ1-2; CDR3nt: TGTGCCAGCAGCTTATCAGCAGGCCGGGGGTATGGCTACACCTTC; CDR3aa: CASSLSAGRGYGYTF
d_gene: NA; v_gene: TRBV9; abundance: NA; j_gene: TRBJ2-1; CDR3nt: TGTGCCAGCAGCGCATCTCCCGAGCCGCTCCATGAGCAGTTCTTC; CDR3aa: CASSASPEPLHEQFF
d_gene: TRBD1; v_gene: TRBV5-6; abundance: few; j_gene: TRBJ2-1; CDR3nt: TGTGCCAGCAGCTTGGTCCCGACAGGGACTGAGCAGTTCTTC; CDR3aa: CASSLVPTGTEQFF
d_gene: NA; v_gene: TRBV6-6; abundance: NA; j_gene: TRBJ2-7; CDR3nt: TGTGCCAGCAGTCCGGGACAACTAAGGAGCTACGAGCAGTACTTC; CDR3aa: CASSPGQLRSYEQYF
d_gene: TRBD1; v_gene: TRBV9; abundance: NA; j_gene: TRBJ2-5; CDR3nt: TGTGCCAGCAGCTTAAACAGGGGAACGGGAGAGACCCAGTACTTC; CDR3aa: CASSLNRGTGETQYF
d_gene: TRBD1; v_gene: TRBV7-6; abundance: NA; j_gene: TRBJ1-5; CDR3nt: TGTGCCAGCAGCTCGCTGGGACAGGGGCTTCAGCCCCAGCATTTT; CDR3aa: CASSSLGQGLQPQHF
d_gene: TRBD1; v_gene: TRBV6-1; abundance: NA; j_gene: TRBJ2-1; CDR3nt: TGTGCCAGCAACCGACAGGGGGCGAGCAATGAGCAGTTCTTC; CDR3aa: CASNRQGASNEQFF
d_gene: TRBD1; v_gene: TRBV29-1; abundance: NA; j_gene: TRBJ1-1; CDR3nt: TGCAGCGTAGGACAGGAGGTGTGGACTGAAGCTTTCTTT; CDR3aa: CSVGQEVWTEAFF
d_gene: TRBD2; v_gene: TRBV5-8; abundance: NA; j_gene: TRBJ2-2; CDR3nt: TGTGCCAGCAGCCCCGGATTGGAAAAACTAGCGGGGGGGCCGAGGGAGCTGTTTTTT; CDR3aa: CASSPGLEKLAGGPRELFF
d_gene: TRBD1; v_gene: TRBV6-1; abundance: NA; j_gene: TRBJ2-7; CDR3nt: TGTGCCAGCAGTGCGGGACAGACAATTAGCTTAGCCTACGAGCAGTACTTC; CDR3aa: CASSAGQTISLAYEQYF
d_gene: NA; v_gene: TRBV25-1; abundance: NA; j_gene: TRBJ1-6; CDR3nt: TGTGCCAGCAGTGAGGGCAAAAGTATCGGTTCCTATAATTCACCCCTCCACTTT; CDR3aa: CASSEGKSIGSYNSPLHF
d_gene: NA; v_gene: TRBV5-1; abundance: NA; j_gene: TRBJ2-3; CDR3nt: TGCGCCAGCAGCCAGGCAGATACGCAGTATTTT; CDR3aa: CASSQADTQYF
d_gene: NA; v_gene: TRBV6-5; abundance: few; j_gene: TRBJ1-3; CDR3nt: TGTGCCAGCAGTTATGGAGGGACTGGAAACACCATATATTTT; CDR3aa: CASSYGGTGNTIYF
d_gene: TRBD1; v_gene: TRBV2; abundance: NA; j_gene: TRBJ2-4; CDR3nt: TGTGCCAGCAGTGATCCGGACAGGGGAAACATTCAGTACTTC; CDR3aa: CASSDPDRGNIQYF
d_gene: TRBD1; v_gene: TRBV2; abundance: NA; j_gene: TRBJ1-1; CDR3nt: TGTGCCAGCAGCCCTCCCACAGGGGGTATCACTGAAGCTTTCTTT; CDR3aa: CASSPPTGGITEAFF
d_gene: TRBD1; v_gene: TRBV2; abundance: NA; j_gene: TRBJ2-2; CDR3nt: TGTGCCAGCAGTGCGGGGACAGGGAACACCGGGGAGCTGTTTTTT; CDR3aa: CASSAGTGNTGELFF
d_gene: TRBD2; v_gene: TRBV4-2; abundance: once; j_gene: TRBJ2-1; CDR3nt: TGTGCCAGCAGCCAAGAATGGCGGGGGGCATATGAGCAGTTCTTC; CDR3aa: CASSQEWRGAYEQFF
d_gene: NA; v_gene: TRBV19; abundance: once; j_gene: TRBJ1-5; CDR3nt: TGTGCCAGCCAGTACAGGGTTTTTCAGCCCCAGCATTTT; CDR3aa: CASQYRVFQPQHF
d_gene: NA; v_gene: TRBV6-1; abundance: NA; j_gene: TRBJ1-5; CDR3nt: TGTGCCAGCAGTGGGGGACAATCAAATCAGCCCCAGCATTTT; CDR3aa: CASSGGQSNQPQHF
d_gene: NA; v_gene: TRBV13; abundance: NA; j_gene: TRBJ1-5; CDR3nt: TGTGCCAGCAGCCAGACAGGCGCAGGGAATCAGCCCCAGCATTTT; CDR3aa: CASSQTGAGNQPQHF
d_gene: TRBD1; v_gene: TRBV29-1; abundance: NA; j_gene: TRBJ2-3; CDR3nt: TGCAGCGTTTCGGGACAGAGGGGTGGAGATACGCAGTATTTT; CDR3aa: CSVSGQRGGDTQYF
d_gene: TRBD1; v_gene: TRBV6-4; abundance: NA; j_gene: TRBJ2-2; CDR3nt: TGTGCCAGCAGCCCGGACAGGGACACCGGGGAGCTGTTTTTT; CDR3aa: CASSPDRDTGELFF
d_gene: TRBD2; v_gene: TRBV2; abundance: NA; j_gene: TRBJ2-1; CDR3nt: TGTGCCAGCAGTGCTAGCGGGGGGGCGAGATACAATGAGCAGTTCTTC; CDR3aa: CASSASGGARYNEQFF